These 7 T cell receptor beta chains were sequenced from one sample in a study of early T cells in non-severe SARS-CoV-2 infection. From the 5' RACE reads, TCRdb called clonotypes with MiXCR, one entry per CDR3 protein. The table records fewer than 120,000 distinct CDR3 sequences, 10% to 15% of them present only once. The material sequenced was whole blood, taken at baseline. The source of these receptors is an adult who was a healthcare worker with PCR-confirmed SARS-CoV-2 infection or an uninfected control (not recorded which).

This chain connects TRBV28 to TRBJ2-1; 10 bases agree with TRBD1. The trim removed 6 bases at V and 5 bases at J, leaving 7 bases unmatched. Looked up from germline, CDR1 is MDHEN and CDR2 is SYDVKM. The CDR3 runs to 15 residues. As DNA, the CDR3 is TGTGCCAGCAGCCTGGGACAGGGGATCCACAATGAGCAGTTCTTC. This sequence encodes CASSLGQGIHNEQFF. Full variable domain (outside the CDR3, taken from reference TRBV28 and TRBJ2-1): DVKVTQSSRYLVKRTGEKVFLECVQDMDHENMFWYRQDPGLGLRLIYFSYDVKMKEKGDIPEGYSVSREKKERFSLILESASTNQTSMYLCASSLGQGIHNEQFFGPGTRLTVL.

This chain uses TRBV11-2 with TRBJ1-1; D uncertain. This CDR3 comprises 13 residues. The germline V and J ends were trimmed by 1 base and 5 bases, with 8 bases remaining between them. The germline gives CDR1 SGHAT, CDR2 FQNNGV. CDR3 sequence reads: CASSLVPGTEAFF. DNA of the CDR3: TGTGCCAGCAGCTTAGTTCCGGGAACTGAAGCTTTCTTT.

This CDR3 reads CASSLTNNYGYTF. In DNA, the CDR3 is TGCGCCAGCAGCCTGACAAATAACTATGGCTACACCTTC. The chain joins TRBV5-1 to TRBJ1-2; D is undetermined. V was cut by 4 bases and J by 1 base, with 8 bases left in between. The CDR3 has 13 residues. Germline CDR1 and CDR2: SGHRS and YFSETQ.

In its sample, this clonotype was seen a few times. The J gene is TRBJ2-5, the V gene TRBV19, with TRBD1 matching over 7 bases. The CDR3 has 14 residues. The germline gives CDR1 LNHDA, CDR2 SQIVND (reference sequence). J gave up 2 bases and V 10 bases, and 10 bases lay outside the gene matches. The DNA of the CDR3 is TGTGCCACCAGGGACAGCTTAACGCAAGAGACCCAGTACTTC. Translating it yields CATRDSLTQETQYF.

This clonotype was seen repeatedly, ten times or more. This chain uses TRBV9 with TRBJ1-5, with D uncertain. There are 13 residues in the CDR3. CDR1 and CDR2 from the germline V gene are SGDLS and YYNGEE. V lost 0 bases and J lost 2, with 3 bases in between. The CDR3 region is CASSVDGNQPQHF. The CDR3 coding sequence is TGTGCCAGCAGCGTAGACGGCAATCAGCCCCAGCATTTT.

The V gene is TRBV20-1, the J gene TRBJ2-7; D uncertain. Trimming removed 3 bases at V and 5 bases at J, with 8 bases between. Germline V gene data show CDR1 as DFQATT and CDR2 as SNEGSKA (reference sequence). There are 11 residues in the CDR3. CDR3 in DNA: TGCAGTGCTAGTCGCGGCCACGAGCAGTACTTC. Amino acid sequence: CSASRGHEQYF.

The J gene is TRBJ1-1, the V gene TRBV29-1; TRBD1 matches at 8 bases. Germline V gene sequence: CDR1 SQVTM, CDR2 ANQGSEA. V was clipped by 6 bases and J by 0 bases; unmatched bases: 3. The CDR3 is made up of 13 amino acids. The CDR3 sequence: CSVVDRVNTEAFF. CDR3 nucleotide sequence: TGCAGCGTGGTGGACAGGGTGAACACTGAAGCTTTCTTT.